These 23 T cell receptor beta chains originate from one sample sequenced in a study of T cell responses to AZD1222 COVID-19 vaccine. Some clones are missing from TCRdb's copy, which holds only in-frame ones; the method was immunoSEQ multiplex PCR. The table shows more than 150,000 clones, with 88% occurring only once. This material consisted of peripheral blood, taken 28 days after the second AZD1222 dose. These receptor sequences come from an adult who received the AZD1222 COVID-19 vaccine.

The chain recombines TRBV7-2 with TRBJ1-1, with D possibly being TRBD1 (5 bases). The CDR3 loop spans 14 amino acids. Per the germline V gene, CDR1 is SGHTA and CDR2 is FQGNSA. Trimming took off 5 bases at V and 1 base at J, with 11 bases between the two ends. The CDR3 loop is CASSIAGGNTEAFF. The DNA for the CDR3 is TGTGCCAGCAGCATCGCCGGGGGGAACACTGAAGCTTTCTTT. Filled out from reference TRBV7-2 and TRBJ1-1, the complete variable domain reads GAGVSQSPSNKVTEKGKDVELRCDPISGHTALYWYRQSLGQGLEFLIYFQGNSAPDKSGLPSDRFSAERTGGSVSTLTIQRTQQEDSAVYLCASSIAGGNTEAFFGQGTRLTVV.

The CDR3 region is CASSPGLAGETQYF. As DNA, the CDR3 is TGTGCCAGCAGCCCGGGACTAGCGGGAGAGACCCAGTACTTC. The chain has TRBV5-4 and TRBJ2-5; 12 nucleotides line up with TRBD2. CDR3 size: 14 residues. Trimming at V came to 4 bases and at J to 4 bases, leaving 2 bases not matched to a gene. Germline values: CDR1 SGHNT, CDR2 YYREEE (reference sequence).

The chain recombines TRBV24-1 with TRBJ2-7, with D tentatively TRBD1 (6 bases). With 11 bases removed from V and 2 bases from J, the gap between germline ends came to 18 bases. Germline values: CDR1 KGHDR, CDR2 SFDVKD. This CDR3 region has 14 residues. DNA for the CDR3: TGTGCCAACAGGGTCCGGACATCCACCTACGAGCAGTACTTC. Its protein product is CANRVRTSTYEQYF.

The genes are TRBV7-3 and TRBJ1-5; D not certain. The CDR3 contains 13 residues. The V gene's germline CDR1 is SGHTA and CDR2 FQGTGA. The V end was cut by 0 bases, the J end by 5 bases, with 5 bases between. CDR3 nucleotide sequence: TGTGCCAGCAGCTTAACCTATGATCAGCCCCAGCATTTT. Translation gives CASSLTYDQPQHF.

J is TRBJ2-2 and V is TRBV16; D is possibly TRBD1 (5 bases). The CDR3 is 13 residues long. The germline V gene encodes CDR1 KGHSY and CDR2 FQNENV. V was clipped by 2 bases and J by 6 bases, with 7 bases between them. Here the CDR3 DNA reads TGTGCCAGCAGCCAACTGACAGCCGGGGAGCTGTTTTTT. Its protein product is CASSQLTAGELFF.

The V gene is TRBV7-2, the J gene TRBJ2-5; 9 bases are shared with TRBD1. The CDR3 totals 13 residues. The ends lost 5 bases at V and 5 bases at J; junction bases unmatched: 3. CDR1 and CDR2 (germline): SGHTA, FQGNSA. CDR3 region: CASSRDREETQYF. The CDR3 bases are TGTGCCAGCAGCCGGGACAGGGAGGAGACCCAGTACTTC.

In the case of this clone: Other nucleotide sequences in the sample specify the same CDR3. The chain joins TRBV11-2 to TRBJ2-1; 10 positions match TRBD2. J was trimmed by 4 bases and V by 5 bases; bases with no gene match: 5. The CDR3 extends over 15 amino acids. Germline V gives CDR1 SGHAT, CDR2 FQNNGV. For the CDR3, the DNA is TGTGCCAGCAGCCCTAGCGGGAGCACGTACAATGAGCAGTTCTTC. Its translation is CASSPSGSTYNEQFF.

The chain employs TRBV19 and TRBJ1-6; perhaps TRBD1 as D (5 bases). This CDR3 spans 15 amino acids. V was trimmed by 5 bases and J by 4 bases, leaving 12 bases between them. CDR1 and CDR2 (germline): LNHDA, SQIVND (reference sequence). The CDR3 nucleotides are TGTGCCAGTAGTTCCCTGACAGCGTATAATTCACCCCTCCACTTT. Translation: CASSSLTAYNSPLHF.

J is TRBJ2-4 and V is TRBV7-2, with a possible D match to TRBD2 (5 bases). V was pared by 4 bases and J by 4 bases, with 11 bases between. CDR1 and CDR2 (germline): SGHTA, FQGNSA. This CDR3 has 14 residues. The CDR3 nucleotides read TGTGCCAGCAGCTCCCGCAGGACTAAAAACATTCAGTACTTC. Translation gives CASSSRRTKNIQYF.

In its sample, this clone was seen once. CDR3 protein: CASSASGTGIDIQYF. DNA for the CDR3: TGTGCCAGCAGCGCCTCCGGGACAGGGATTGACATTCAGTACTTC. This sequence joins TRBV9 and TRBJ2-4; TRBD1 matches at 9 bases. This CDR3 is built from 15 residues. Trimming cost V 3 bases and J 8 bases; bases outside gene matches: 9. The germline V gene encodes CDR1 SGDLS and CDR2 YYNGEE.

CDR3 DNA: TGTGCCAGTGGCGACCGGGACTACTCGTTTTTT. Amino acids: CASGDRDYSFF. The chain couples TRBV19 to TRBJ1-4, with a possible D match to TRBD1 (5 bases). The CDR3 runs 11 residues. CDR1 and CDR2 from the germline V gene are LNHDA and SQIVND (reference sequence). With 8 bases removed from V and 16 bases from J, the gap between germline ends came to 17 bases.

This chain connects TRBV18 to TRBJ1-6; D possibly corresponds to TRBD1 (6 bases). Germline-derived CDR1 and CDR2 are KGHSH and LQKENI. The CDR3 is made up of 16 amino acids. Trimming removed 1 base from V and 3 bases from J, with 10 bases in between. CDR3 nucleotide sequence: TGTGCCAGCTCACCACTTTCAGGGGTCTATAATTCACCCCTCCACTTT. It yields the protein CASSPLSGVYNSPLHF. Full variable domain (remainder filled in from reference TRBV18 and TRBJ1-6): NAGVMQNPRHLVRRRGQEARLRCSPMKGHSHVYWYRQLPEEGLKFMVYLQKENIIDESGMPKERFSAEFPKEGPSILRIQQVVRGDSAAYFCASSPLSGVYNSPLHFGNGTRLTVT.

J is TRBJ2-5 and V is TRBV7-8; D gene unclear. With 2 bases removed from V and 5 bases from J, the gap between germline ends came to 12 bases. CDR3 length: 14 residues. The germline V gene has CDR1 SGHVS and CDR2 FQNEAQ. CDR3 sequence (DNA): TGTGCCAGCAGCTTAAGGCTAGGCGTGGAGACCCAGTACTTC. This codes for CASSLRLGVETQYF.

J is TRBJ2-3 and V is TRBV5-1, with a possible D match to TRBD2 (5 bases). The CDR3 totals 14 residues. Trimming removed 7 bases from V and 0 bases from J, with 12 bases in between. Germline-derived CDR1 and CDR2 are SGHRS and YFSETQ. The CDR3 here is CASRGQVSTDTQYF. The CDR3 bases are TGCGCCAGCCGCGGGCAGGTTAGCACAGATACGCAGTATTTT.

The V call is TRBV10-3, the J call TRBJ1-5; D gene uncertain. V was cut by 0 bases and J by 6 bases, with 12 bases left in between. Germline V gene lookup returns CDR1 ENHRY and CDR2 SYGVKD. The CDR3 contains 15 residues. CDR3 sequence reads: CAISESWGAGQPQHF. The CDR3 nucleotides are TGTGCCATCAGTGAGTCATGGGGTGCCGGTCAGCCCCAGCATTTT.

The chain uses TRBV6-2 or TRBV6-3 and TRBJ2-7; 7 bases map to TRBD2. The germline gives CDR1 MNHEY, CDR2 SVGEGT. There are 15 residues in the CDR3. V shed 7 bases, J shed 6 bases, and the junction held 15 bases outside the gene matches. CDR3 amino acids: CASTPEWGGPGEQYF. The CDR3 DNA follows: TGTGCCAGCACCCCTGAGTGGGGGGGTCCAGGCGAGCAGTACTTC.

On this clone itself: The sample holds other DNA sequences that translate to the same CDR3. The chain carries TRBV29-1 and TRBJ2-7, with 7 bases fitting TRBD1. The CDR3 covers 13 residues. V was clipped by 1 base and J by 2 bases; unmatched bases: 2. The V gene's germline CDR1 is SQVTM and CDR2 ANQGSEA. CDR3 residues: CSVEGQGTYEQYF. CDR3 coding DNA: TGCAGCGTTGAAGGACAGGGAACCTACGAGCAGTACTTC.

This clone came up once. The CDR3 coding sequence is TGTGCCAGCAGCCAACAGGGGTACTCCTACAATGAGCAGTTCTTC. It encodes CASSQQGYSYNEQFF. The rearrangement uses TRBV3-1 (or the pseudogene TRBV3-2) and TRBJ2-1, with D possibly matching TRBD1 (6 bases). Looked up from germline, CDR1 is LGHDT and CDR2 is YNNKEL (reference sequence). With 2 bases removed from V and 0 bases from J, the gap between germline ends came to 8 bases. The CDR3 length is 15 residues.

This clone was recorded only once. CDR3 nucleotides: TGTGCCAGCAGCTTGGCGGGGCCCCTCAATCAGCCCCAGCATTTT. It is translated as CASSLAGPLNQPQHF. The rearrangement joins TRBV5-8 to TRBJ1-5; D may be TRBD1 (5 bases). Germline V lookup: CDR1 SGHTS, CDR2 YDEGEE. CDR3 size: 15 residues. Trimming took off 0 bases at V and 3 bases at J, with 10 bases between the two ends.

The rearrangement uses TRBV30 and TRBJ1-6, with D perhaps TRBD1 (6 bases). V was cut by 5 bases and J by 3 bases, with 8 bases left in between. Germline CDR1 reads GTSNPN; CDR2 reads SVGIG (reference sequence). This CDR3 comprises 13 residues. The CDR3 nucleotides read TGTGCCTGGCAGGGACACTATAATTCACCCCTCCACTTT. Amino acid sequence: CAWQGHYNSPLHF.

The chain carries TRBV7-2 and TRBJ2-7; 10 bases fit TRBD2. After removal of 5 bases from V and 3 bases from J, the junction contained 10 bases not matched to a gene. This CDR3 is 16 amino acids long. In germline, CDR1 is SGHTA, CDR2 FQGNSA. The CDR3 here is CASSEPSSGSIYEQYF. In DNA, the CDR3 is TGTGCCAGCAGCGAACCCTCTAGCGGGAGTATCTACGAGCAGTACTTC. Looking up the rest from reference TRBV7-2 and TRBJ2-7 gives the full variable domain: GAGVSQSPSNKVTEKGKDVELRCDPISGHTALYWYRQSLGQGLEFLIYFQGNSAPDKSGLPSDRFSAERTGGSVSTLTIQRTQQEDSAVYLCASSEPSSGSIYEQYFGPGTRLTVT.

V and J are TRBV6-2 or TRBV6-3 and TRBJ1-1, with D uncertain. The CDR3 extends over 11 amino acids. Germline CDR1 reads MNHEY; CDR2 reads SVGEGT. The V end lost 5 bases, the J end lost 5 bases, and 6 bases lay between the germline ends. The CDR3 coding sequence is TGTGCCAGCAGTGTTCGTACTGAAGCTTTCTTT. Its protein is CASSVRTEAFF.

The CDR3 spells CASSILAGGNEQFF. The CDR3 DNA follows: TGTGCCAGCAGCATACTAGCGGGAGGTAATGAGCAGTTCTTC. This chain connects TRBV7-2 to TRBJ2-1; TRBD2 matches at 12 bases. The CDR3 loop spans 14 amino acids. Germline V lookup: CDR1 SGHTA, CDR2 FQGNSA. After removal of 5 bases from V and 7 bases from J, the junction contained 3 bases not matched to a gene.